The 26 T cell receptor beta chains below come from one sample, sequenced in a study of cytomegalovirus exposure and HLA in healthy donors. Method: immunoSEQ multiplex PCR; TCRdb's copy keeps in-frame clones and lacks some. The sample has about 260,000 clones, about nine tenths seen once. Sequencing was performed on PBMCs. These receptor sequences come from a woman under 40 in good health and CMV-seronegative.

The chain uses TRBV9 and TRBJ2-7; D unclear. The V and J ends lost 3 bases and 3 bases respectively, with 10 bases between them. Germline V gene lookup returns CDR1 SGDLS and CDR2 YYNGEE. This CDR3 has 13 amino acids. In DNA form, the CDR3 reads TGTGCCAGCAGCGCCACGGTGGGCTACGAGCAGTACTTC. The encoded protein is CASSATVGYEQYF.

This chain links TRBV5-4 with TRBJ2-1, with 9 bases matching TRBD2. Germline V CDR1 and CDR2: SGHNT, YYREEE (reference sequence). The junction had 10 bases not matched to a gene; V was cut back by 1 base and J by 5 bases. The CDR3 extends over 17 amino acids. Written as DNA, the CDR3 is TGTGCCAGCAGCTTGACAACTTTAGCGGGAGTCGACAATGAGCAGTTCTTC. Its translation is CASSLTTLAGVDNEQFF.

This chain links TRBV30 with TRBJ1-2, with no clear D. This CDR3 region has 12 residues. Germline loops: CDR1 GTSNPN, CDR2 SVGIG (reference sequence). The V end lost 1 base, the J end lost 8 bases, and 11 bases lay between the germline ends. CDR3 residues: CAWSARVGGYTF. The CDR3 DNA follows: TGTGCCTGGAGTGCAAGGGTTGGAGGCTACACCTTC.

V usage is TRBV6-5 and J usage is TRBJ2-3; 8 bases are shared with TRBD2. The CDR3 covers 13 residues. Germline trimming cut 6 bases from V and 2 bases from J; bases unmatched to any gene: 1. Germline lookup yields CDR1 MNHEY and CDR2 SVGAGI. In nucleotides, the CDR3 is TGTGCCAGCAGGCGGGAGGACACAGATACGCAGTATTTT. Translating gives CASRREDTDTQYF.

This chain connects TRBV7-6 to TRBJ2-7; tentatively, D is TRBD1 (6 bases). Germline CDR1 SGHVS, CDR2 FNYEAQ. The V gene lost 5 bases and the J gene lost 3 bases, with 23 bases spanning the gap. This CDR3 region has 17 residues. The CDR3: CASSTSTGQSLDYEQYF. The CDR3 region has the DNA TGTGCCAGCAGCACAAGCACGGGACAATCCCTTGACTACGAGCAGTACTTC.

V and J are TRBV29-1 and TRBJ2-4; 13 bases fit TRBD2. CDR1 and CDR2 (germline): SQVTM, ANQGSEA. Trimming removed 4 bases from V and 1 base from J; junction bases left unmatched: 4. CDR3 size: 16 residues. The CDR3 here is CSVVLAGGLAKNIQYF. In nucleotides, the CDR3 is TGCAGCGTTGTACTAGCGGGAGGGCTCGCCAAAAACATTCAGTACTTC.

The J gene is TRBJ2-3, the V gene TRBV6-5; D not certain. Germline lookup yields CDR1 MNHEY and CDR2 SVGAGI. CDR3 length equals 15 residues. Trimming shortened V by 2 bases and J by 0 bases, and 9 bases separated the two germline ends. CDR3 sequence (DNA): TGTGCCAGCAGTTACCGAGCCTCTAGCACAGATACGCAGTATTTT. Translated: CASSYRASSTDTQYF.

The chain is built from TRBV7-2 and TRBJ1-2; D is ambiguous. From germline, CDR1 is SGHTA and CDR2 FQGNSA. Between the trimmed V and J ends, which lost 5 bases and 8 bases, there was a span of 15 bases. The CDR3 loop spans 13 amino acids. The chain's CDR3 is CASSNPGIGGYTF. In nucleotides, the CDR3 is TGTGCCAGCAGCAACCCCGGGATAGGGGGCTACACCTTC.

The chain has TRBV6-1 and TRBJ2-3; the D gene is possibly TRBD2 (6 bases). Trimming stripped 8 bases from V and 1 base from J, with 10 bases between. The CDR3 loop spans 13 amino acids. Germline V gene sequence: CDR1 MNHNS, CDR2 SASEGT. The DNA for the CDR3 is TGTGCCAGCCGGTCTAGCGGCACAGATACGCAGTATTTT. This encodes CASRSSGTDTQYF.

The DNA for the CDR3 is TGTGCCAGCAGCTTGGGAGAGTGGTACCAAGAGACCCAGTACTTC. Translation: CASSLGEWYQETQYF. The chain joins TRBV5-6 to TRBJ2-5, with D unclear. V was cut by 0 bases and J by 0 bases, with 9 bases left in between. Germline V CDR1 and CDR2: SGHDT, YYEEEE. The CDR3 length is 15 residues.

V and J are TRBV2 and TRBJ2-7; D is uncertain. V was pared by 6 bases and J by 0 bases, with 15 bases between. This CDR3 is built from 15 residues. In germline, CDR1 is SNHLY, CDR2 FYNNEI. CDR3 coding DNA: TGTGCCAGCAGCATCGGACGCGGTAGCTCCTACGAGCAGTACTTC. Its protein is CASSIGRGSSYEQYF. Based on the CDR3 plus reference TRBV2 and TRBJ2-7, the full variable domain is EPEVTQTPSHQVTQMGQEVILRCVPISNHLYFYWYRQILGQKVEFLVSFYNNEISEKSEIFDDQFSVERPDGSNFTLKIRSTKLEDSAMYFCASSIGRGSSYEQYFGPGTRLTVT.

This rearrangement joins TRBV29-1 to TRBJ2-7; a weak D match, TRBD2 (6 bases). The CDR3 is 14 residues long. CDR1 is SQVTM, CDR2 ANQGSEA, per germline. Trimming stripped 4 bases from V and 6 bases from J, with 19 bases between. CDR3 residues: CSVVGSGDGGEQYF. In nucleotides, the CDR3 is TGCAGCGTTGTGGGTTCGGGGGATGGGGGCGAGCAGTACTTC.

The chain recombines TRBV5-1 with TRBJ2-2, with TRBD2 as a possible D gene (5 bases). Trimming removed 1 base at V and 5 bases at J, with 15 bases between. The CDR3 runs 16 residues. Germline V CDR1 and CDR2: SGHRS, YFSETQ. The CDR3 DNA reads TGCGCCAGCAGCTTGCGGGCGATCCCGGGGACCGGGGAGCTGTTTTTT. The encoded protein is CASSLRAIPGTGELFF.

This chain uses TRBV6-6 with TRBJ2-7; D is perhaps TRBD2 (7 bases). The CDR3 is 14 residues long. Trimming stripped 11 bases from V and 1 base from J, with 18 bases between. Germline loops: CDR1 MNHNY, CDR2 SVGAGI (reference sequence). For the CDR3, the DNA is TGTGCCGTGGGGGCGGGAGCCCAGTCCTACGAGCAGTACTTC. This codes for CAVGAGAQSYEQYF.

This chain's CDR3 is CASSVNPLTPTDPRPEQYF. For the CDR3, the DNA is TGTGCCAGCAGCGTAAATCCGCTTACCCCGACAGACCCTCGACCCGAGCAGTACTTC. The chain links TRBV9 to TRBJ2-7; D possibly corresponds to TRBD1 (5 bases). Germline CDR1 reads SGDLS; CDR2 reads YYNGEE. Trimming left V 1 base short and J 6 bases short, with 29 bases between. The CDR3 spans 19 residues.

J is TRBJ2-7 and V is TRBV11-3, with a weak D call TRBD2 (5 bases). V lost 2 bases and J lost 3, with 14 bases in between. CDR1 SGHNT and CDR2 YENEEA come from the germline V gene. The CDR3 is 15 amino acids. CDR3 in amino acids: CASSLISEVDYEQYF. The CDR3 DNA follows: TGTGCCAGCAGCTTAATTAGCGAAGTAGACTACGAGCAGTACTTC. The entire variable domain, with the rest obtained from reference TRBV11-3 and TRBJ2-7, is as follows: EAGVVQSPRYKIIEKKQPVAFWCNPISGHNTLYWYLQNLGQGPELLIRYENEEAVDDSQLPKDRFSAERLKGVDSTLKIQPAELGDSAVYLCASSLISEVDYEQYFGPGTRLTVT.

The rearrangement uses TRBV7-9 and TRBJ2-3; 7 bases line up with TRBD2. The CDR3 is 16 amino acids. In germline, CDR1 is SEHNR, CDR2 FQNEAQ (reference sequence). With V trimmed by 0 bases and J by 1 base, 4 bases remained unmatched. CDR3 region: CASSLAMGGGTDTQYF. The DNA of the CDR3 is TGTGCCAGCAGCTTAGCGATGGGAGGGGGCACAGATACGCAGTATTTT.

The V gene is TRBV25-1, the J gene TRBJ2-2; D is tentatively TRBD1 or TRBD2 (6 bases each). The CDR3 is 15 residues long. The V and J ends lost 2 bases and 5 bases respectively, with 12 bases between them. CDR1 is MGHDK, CDR2 SYGVNS, per germline. CDR3 in DNA: TGTGCCAGCAGTGAAACGGGGGCTTGGACCGGGGAGCTGTTTTTT. It translates to CASSETGAWTGELFF.

The J gene is TRBJ1-4, the V gene TRBV30; possible D gene TRBD1, 6 bases. This CDR3 is 13 amino acids long. CDR1 GTSNPN and CDR2 SVGIG come from the germline V gene (reference sequence). V was cut by 0 bases and J by 8 bases, with 10 bases left in between. CDR3 bases: TGTGCCTGGAGTGTACAGGGTCTCGAAAAACTGTTTTTT. It codes for CAWSVQGLEKLFF.

This clone was seen once. This chain connects TRBV7-3 to TRBJ2-1, with unresolved D. The CDR3 is 14 residues long. Germline V gene lookup returns CDR1 SGHTA and CDR2 FQGTGA. The germline V and J ends were trimmed by 1 base and 4 bases, with 8 bases remaining between them. DNA of the CDR3: TGTGCCAGCAGCTTAAGTGGCGGTTACAATGAGCAGTTCTTC. It encodes CASSLSGGYNEQFF. Based on the CDR3 plus reference TRBV7-3 and TRBJ2-1, the full variable domain is GAGVSQTPSNKVTEKGKYVELRCDPISGHTALYWYRQSLGQGPEFLIYFQGTGAADDSGLPNDRFFAVRPEGSVSTLKIQRTERGDSAVYLCASSLSGGYNEQFFGPGTRLTVL.

The rearrangement links TRBV6-5 to TRBJ1-1; D is unresolved. CDR1 and CDR2 (germline): MNHEY, SVGAGI. Trimming took off 2 bases at V and 8 bases at J, with 6 bases between the two ends. There are 11 residues in the CDR3. CDR3 sequence reads: CASSYSVEAFF. CDR3 bases: TGTGCCAGCAGTTACAGCGTCGAAGCTTTCTTT.

The table lists this clone with a few counts. V and J are TRBV7-2 and TRBJ2-7, with D perhaps TRBD1 (5 bases). Trimming removed 1 base at V and 4 bases at J, with 11 bases between. The CDR3 spans 14 residues. Germline values: CDR1 SGHTA, CDR2 FQGNSA. The CDR3, as DNA: TGTGCCAGCAGCTTAGAGCAGGGAACGTACGAGCAGTACTTC. Its translation is CASSLEQGTYEQYF.

J is TRBJ1-2 and V is TRBV5-1, with D possibly being TRBD1 (5 bases). The germline V gene encodes CDR1 SGHRS and CDR2 YFSETQ. Trimming left V 2 bases short and J 7 bases short, with 15 bases between. The CDR3 contains 14 residues. CDR3 residues: CASSFEGRGVGYTF. The CDR3 coding sequence is TGCGCCAGCAGCTTTGAGGGGCGCGGGGTTGGCTACACCTTC.

The rearrangement uses TRBV7-9 and TRBJ2-7; D unclear. The CDR3 spans 13 residues. Germline CDR1 is SEHNR and CDR2 is FQNEAQ (reference sequence). The germline V and J ends were trimmed by 6 bases and 0 bases, with 9 bases remaining between them. The CDR3 DNA follows: TGTGCCAGCAGGGCGATAAGCTCCTACGAGCAGTACTTC. Protein product: CASRAISSYEQYF.

This clone has only one observation. This chain connects TRBV5-4 to TRBJ2-7; 7 positions agree with TRBD2. CDR3 size: 15 residues. Germline lookup yields CDR1 SGHNT and CDR2 YYREEE (reference sequence). V lost 0 bases and J lost 2; bases outside the gene matches: 5. The CDR3 DNA follows: TGTGCCAGCAGCTTGGTCTCCGGGACTACCTACGAGCAGTACTTC. This encodes CASSLVSGTTYEQYF. The whole variable domain, remainder taken from reference TRBV5-4 and TRBJ2-7, is ETGVTQSPTHLIKTRGQQVTLRCSSQSGHNTVSWYQQALGQGPQFIFQYYREEENGRGNFPPRFSGLQFPNYSSELNVNALELDDSALYLCASSLVSGTTYEQYFGPGTRLTVT.

V and J are TRBV4-2 and TRBJ2-5; the match to TRBD2 covers 7 bases. V dropped 3 bases and J dropped 5; count of bases not matched to a gene: 18. Germline-derived CDR1 and CDR2 are LGHNA and YNFKEQ. This CDR3 region has 18 residues. CDR3 nucleotides: TGTGCCAGCAGCCAGCGCCAGTTTGGGCGGGAGATGGAGGAGACCCAGTACTTC. It translates to CASSQRQFGREMEETQYF.